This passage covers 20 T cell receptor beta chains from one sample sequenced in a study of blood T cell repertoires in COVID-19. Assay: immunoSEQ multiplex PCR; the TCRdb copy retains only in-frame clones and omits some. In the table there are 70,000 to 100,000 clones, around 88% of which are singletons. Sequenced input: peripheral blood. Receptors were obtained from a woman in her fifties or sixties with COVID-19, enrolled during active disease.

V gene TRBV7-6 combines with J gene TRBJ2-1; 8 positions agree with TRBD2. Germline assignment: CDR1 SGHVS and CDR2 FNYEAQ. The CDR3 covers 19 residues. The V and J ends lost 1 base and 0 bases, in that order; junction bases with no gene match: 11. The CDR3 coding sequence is TGTGCCAGCAGCTTAGGCGGGGGGATTACTGCAAGCTCCTACAATGAGCAGTTCTTC. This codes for CASSLGGGITASSYNEQFF. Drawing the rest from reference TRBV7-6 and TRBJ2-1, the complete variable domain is GAGVSQSPRYKVTKRGQDVALRCDPISGHVSLYWYRQALGQGPEFLTYFNYEAQQDKSGLPNDRFSAERPEGSISTLTIQRTEQRDSAMYRCASSLGGGITASSYNEQFFGPGTRLTVL.

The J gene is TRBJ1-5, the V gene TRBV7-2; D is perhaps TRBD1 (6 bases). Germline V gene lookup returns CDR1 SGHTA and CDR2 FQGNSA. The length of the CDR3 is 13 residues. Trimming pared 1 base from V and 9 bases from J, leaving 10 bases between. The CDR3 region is CASSLDDRWPQHF. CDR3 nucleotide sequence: TGTGCCAGCAGCTTAGATGACAGGTGGCCCCAGCATTTT.

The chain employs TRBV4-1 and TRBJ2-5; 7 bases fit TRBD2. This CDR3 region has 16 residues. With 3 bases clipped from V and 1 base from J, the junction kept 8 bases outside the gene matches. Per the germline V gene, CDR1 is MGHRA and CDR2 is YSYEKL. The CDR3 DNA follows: TGCGCCAGCAGCCAGGGGTGGGACTACCTCCAAGAGACCCAGTACTTC. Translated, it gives CASSQGWDYLQETQYF.

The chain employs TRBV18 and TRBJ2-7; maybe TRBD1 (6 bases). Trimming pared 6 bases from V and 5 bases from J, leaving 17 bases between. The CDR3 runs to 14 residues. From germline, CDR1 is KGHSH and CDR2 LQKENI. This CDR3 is CASSGQGLGNEQYF. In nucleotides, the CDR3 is TGTGCCAGCTCCGGGCAGGGGCTGGGTAACGAGCAGTACTTC. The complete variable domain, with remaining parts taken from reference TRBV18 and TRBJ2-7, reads NAGVMQNPRHLVRRRGQEARLRCSPMKGHSHVYWYRQLPEEGLKFMVYLQKENIIDESGMPKERFSAEFPKEGPSILRIQQVVRGDSAAYFCASSGQGLGNEQYFGPGTRLTVT.

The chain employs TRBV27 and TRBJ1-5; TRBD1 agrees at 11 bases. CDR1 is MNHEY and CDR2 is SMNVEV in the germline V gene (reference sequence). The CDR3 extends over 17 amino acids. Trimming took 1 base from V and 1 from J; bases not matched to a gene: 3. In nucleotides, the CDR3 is TGTGCCAGCAGTTTATATGGGGACAGGGGGAGCAATCAGCCCCAGCATTTT. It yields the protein CASSLYGDRGSNQPQHF.

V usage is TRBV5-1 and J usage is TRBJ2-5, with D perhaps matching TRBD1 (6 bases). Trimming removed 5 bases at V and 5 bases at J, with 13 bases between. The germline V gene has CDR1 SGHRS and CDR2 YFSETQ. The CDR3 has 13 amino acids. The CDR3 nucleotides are TGCGCCAGCAGATTTCTGGGGGCGGAGACCCAGTACTTC. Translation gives CASRFLGAETQYF.

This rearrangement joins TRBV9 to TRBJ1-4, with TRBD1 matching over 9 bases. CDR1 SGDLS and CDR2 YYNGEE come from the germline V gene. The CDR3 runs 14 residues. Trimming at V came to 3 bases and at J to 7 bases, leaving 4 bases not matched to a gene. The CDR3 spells CASSGTGGSEKLFF. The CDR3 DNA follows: TGTGCCAGCAGCGGAACAGGGGGCAGTGAAAAACTGTTTTTT. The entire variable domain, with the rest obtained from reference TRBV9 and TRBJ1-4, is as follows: DSGVTQTPKHLITATGQRVTLRCSPRSGDLSVYWYQQSLDQGLQFLIQYYNGEERAKGNILERFSAQQFPDLHSELNLSSLELGDSALYFCASSGTGGSEKLFFGSGTQLSVL.

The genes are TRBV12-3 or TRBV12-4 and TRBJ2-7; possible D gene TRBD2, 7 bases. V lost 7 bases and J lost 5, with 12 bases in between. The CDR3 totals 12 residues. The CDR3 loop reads CASTPGGHEQYF. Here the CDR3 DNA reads TGTGCCAGCACCCCGGGGGGCCACGAGCAGTACTTC.

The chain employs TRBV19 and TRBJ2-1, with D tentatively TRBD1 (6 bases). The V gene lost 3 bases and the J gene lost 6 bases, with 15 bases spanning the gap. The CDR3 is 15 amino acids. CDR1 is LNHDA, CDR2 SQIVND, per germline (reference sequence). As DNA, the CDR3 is TGTGCCAGTAGTATTGGGGCAGGGGTGGGCAATGAGCAGTTCTTC. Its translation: CASSIGAGVGNEQFF.

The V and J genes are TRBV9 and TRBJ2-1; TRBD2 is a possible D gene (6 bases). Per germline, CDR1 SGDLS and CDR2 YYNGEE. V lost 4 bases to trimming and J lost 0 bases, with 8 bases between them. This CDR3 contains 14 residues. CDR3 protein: CASSRDSSYNEQFF. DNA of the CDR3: TGTGCCAGCAGCCGGGACTCCTCCTACAATGAGCAGTTCTTC.

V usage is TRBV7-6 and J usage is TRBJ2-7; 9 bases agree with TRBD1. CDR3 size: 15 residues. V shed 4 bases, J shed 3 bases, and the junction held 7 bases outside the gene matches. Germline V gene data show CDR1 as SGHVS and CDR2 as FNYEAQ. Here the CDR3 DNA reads TGTGCCAGCAGCTCCGAGACAGGGGGTTACTACGAGCAGTACTTC. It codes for CASSSETGGYYEQYF. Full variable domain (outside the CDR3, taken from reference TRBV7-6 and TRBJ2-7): GAGVSQSPRYKVTKRGQDVALRCDPISGHVSLYWYRQALGQGPEFLTYFNYEAQQDKSGLPNDRFSAERPEGSISTLTIQRTEQRDSAMYRCASSSETGGYYEQYFGPGTRLTVT.

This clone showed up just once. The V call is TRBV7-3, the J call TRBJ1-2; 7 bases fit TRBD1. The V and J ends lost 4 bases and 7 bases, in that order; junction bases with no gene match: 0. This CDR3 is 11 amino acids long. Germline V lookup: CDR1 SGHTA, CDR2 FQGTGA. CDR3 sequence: CASSSGGGYTF. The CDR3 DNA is TGTGCCAGCAGCTCAGGGGGTGGCTACACCTTC. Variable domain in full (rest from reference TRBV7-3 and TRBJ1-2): GAGVSQTPSNKVTEKGKYVELRCDPISGHTALYWYRQSLGQGPEFLIYFQGTGAADDSGLPNDRFFAVRPEGSVSTLKIQRTERGDSAVYLCASSSGGGYTFGSGTRLTVV.

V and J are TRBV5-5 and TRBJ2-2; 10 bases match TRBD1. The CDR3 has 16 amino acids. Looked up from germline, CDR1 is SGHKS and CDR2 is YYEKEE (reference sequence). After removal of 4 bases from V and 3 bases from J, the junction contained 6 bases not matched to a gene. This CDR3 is CASSPIGTGDTGELFF. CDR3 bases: TGTGCCAGCAGCCCAATAGGGACAGGGGACACCGGGGAGCTGTTTTTT.

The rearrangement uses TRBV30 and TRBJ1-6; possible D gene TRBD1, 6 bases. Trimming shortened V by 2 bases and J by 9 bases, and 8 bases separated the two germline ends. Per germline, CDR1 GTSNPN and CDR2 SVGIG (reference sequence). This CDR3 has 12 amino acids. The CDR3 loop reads CAWSTGRSPLHF. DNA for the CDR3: TGTGCCTGGAGTACAGGGCGTTCACCCCTCCACTTT. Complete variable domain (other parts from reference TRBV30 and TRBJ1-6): SQTIHQWPATLVQPVGSPLSLECTVEGTSNPNLYWYRQAAGRGLQLLFYSVGIGQISSEVPQNLSASRPQDRQFILSSKKLLLSDSGFYLCAWSTGRSPLHFGNGTRLTVT.

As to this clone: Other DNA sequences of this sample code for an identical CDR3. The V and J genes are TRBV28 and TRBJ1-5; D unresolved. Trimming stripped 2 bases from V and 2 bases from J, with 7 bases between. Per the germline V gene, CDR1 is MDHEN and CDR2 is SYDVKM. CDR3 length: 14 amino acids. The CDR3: CASSLGQGNQPQHF. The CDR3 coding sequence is TGTGCCAGCAGTTTAGGCCAGGGCAATCAGCCCCAGCATTTT.

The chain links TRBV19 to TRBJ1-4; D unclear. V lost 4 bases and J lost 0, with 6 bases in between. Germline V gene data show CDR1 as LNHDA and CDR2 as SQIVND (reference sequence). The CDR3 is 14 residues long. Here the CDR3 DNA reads TGTGCCAGTAGTAACAGTGCAACTAATGAAAAACTGTTTTTT. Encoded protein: CASSNSATNEKLFF.

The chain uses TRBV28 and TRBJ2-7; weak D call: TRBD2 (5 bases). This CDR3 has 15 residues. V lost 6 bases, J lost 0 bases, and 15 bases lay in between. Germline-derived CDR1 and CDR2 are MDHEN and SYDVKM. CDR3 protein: CASSLTGVISYEQYF. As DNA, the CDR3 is TGTGCCAGCAGCCTTACCGGGGTGATCTCCTACGAGCAGTACTTC.

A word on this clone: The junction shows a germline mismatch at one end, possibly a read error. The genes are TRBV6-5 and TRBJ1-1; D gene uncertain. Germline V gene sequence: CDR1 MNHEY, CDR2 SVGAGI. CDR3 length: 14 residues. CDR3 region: CASSYSHMNIEAFF. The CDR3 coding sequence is TGTGCCAGCAGTTACTCCCACATGAACATTGAAGCTTTCTTT.

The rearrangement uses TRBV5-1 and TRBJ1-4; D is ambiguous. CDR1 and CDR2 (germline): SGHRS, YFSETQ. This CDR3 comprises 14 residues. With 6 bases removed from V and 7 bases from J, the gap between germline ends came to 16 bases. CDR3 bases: TGCGCCAGCACTCGCGGGGAAGTCGGTGAAAAACTGTTTTTT. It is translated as CASTRGEVGEKLFF.

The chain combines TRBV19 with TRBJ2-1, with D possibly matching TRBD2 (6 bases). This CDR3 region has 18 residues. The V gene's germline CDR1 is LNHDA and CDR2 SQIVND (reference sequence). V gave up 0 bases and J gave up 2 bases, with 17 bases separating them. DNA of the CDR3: TGTGCCAGTAGTATAGAGGCCCCCCCAGCGGGCGCCTACAATGAGCAGTTCTTC. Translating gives CASSIEAPPAGAYNEQFF.